This T cell receptor (beta chain) was documented in a study of shared clonotypes between healthy human individuals. The count of this clone is one. Genomic DNA of every subset was divided equally among multiple immunoSEQ plates. Sequenced by immunoSEQ multiplex PCR; TCRdb stores in-frame clones only, minus some. The sample lists roughly 700,000 clones; less than 85% were seen once. V was clipped by 6 bases and J by 1 base, with 16 bases between them. The germline V gene has CDR1 MNHEY and CDR2 SVGAGI. The CDR3 runs to 15 residues. The sequencing sample was made of memory CD4+ T cells sorted from blood. Subset noted: CD45RA-negative fraction. The chain is built from TRBV6-5 and TRBJ2-7; D might be TRBD1 (6 bases). This sequence was found in a woman in her twenties or thirties in good health. The CDR3 DNA reads TGTGCCAGCAGCCGATACAGGGAATCGTCCTACGAGCAGTACTTC. It specifies CASSRYRESSYEQYF.